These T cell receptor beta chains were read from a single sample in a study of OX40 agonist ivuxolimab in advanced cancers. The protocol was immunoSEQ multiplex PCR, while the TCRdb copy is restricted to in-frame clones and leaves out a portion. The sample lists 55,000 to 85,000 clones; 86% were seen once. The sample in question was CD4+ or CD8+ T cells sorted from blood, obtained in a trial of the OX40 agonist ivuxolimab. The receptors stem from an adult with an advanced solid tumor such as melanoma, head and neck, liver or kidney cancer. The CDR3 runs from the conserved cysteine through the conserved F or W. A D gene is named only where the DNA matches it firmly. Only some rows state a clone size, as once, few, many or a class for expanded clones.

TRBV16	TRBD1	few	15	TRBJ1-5	TGTGCCAGCAGCCTACTTCCAGGGGGTAATCAGCCCCAGCATTTT	CASSLLPGGNQPQHF
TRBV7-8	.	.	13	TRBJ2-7	TGTGCCAGCAGCTTAGCTAGGACGGCGGAGCAGTACTTC	CASSLARTAEQYF
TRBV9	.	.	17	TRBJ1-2	TGTGCCAGCAGCCCCAATCGTGGGCAGGGATCGATGAGTGGCTACACCTTC	CASSPNRGQGSMSGYTF
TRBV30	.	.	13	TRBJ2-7	TGTGCCTGGAGTGTACGACCTGCGGGCGAGCAGTACTTC	CAWSVRPAGEQYF
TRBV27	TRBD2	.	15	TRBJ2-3	TGTGCCAGCACCACGAGCGGGGGGGCAATAGATACGCAGTATTTT	CASTTSGGAIDTQYF
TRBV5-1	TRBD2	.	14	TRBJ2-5	TGCGCCAGCAGCTTGGCGACTAGCCTCTCGACCCAGTACTTC	CASSLATSLSTQYF
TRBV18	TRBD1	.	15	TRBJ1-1	TGTGCCAGCTCCCCTCCGACAGGGTCGAACACTGAAGCTTTCTTT	CASSPPTGSNTEAFF
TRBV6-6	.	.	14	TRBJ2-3	TGTGCCAGCAGTTACTCGGGCTACACAGATACGCAGTATTTT	CASSYSGYTDTQYF
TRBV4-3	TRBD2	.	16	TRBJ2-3	TGCGCCAGCAGCCAAGATGGAGCGGGGGGGATAGATACGCAGTATTTT	CASSQDGAGGIDTQYF
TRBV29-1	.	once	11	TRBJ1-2	TGCAGCGTGGCGGAGGGGGATGGCTACACCTTC	CSVAEGDGYTF
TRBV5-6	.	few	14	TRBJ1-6	TGTGCCAGCAGCTTTTTCTCCTATAATTCACCCCTCCACTTT	CASSFFSYNSPLHF
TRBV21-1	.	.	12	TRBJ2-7	TGTGCCAGCAGGGGACCCGTGGGGGAGCAGTACTTC	CASRGPVGEQYF
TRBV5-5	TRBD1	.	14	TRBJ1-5	TGTGCCAGCAGCTGGGGGACAGGGAGCCAGCCCCAGCATTTT	CASSWGTGSQPQHF
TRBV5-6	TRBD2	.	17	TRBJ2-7	TGTGCCAGCAGCTGGGGACTAGCGGGGCAAAGCTCCTACGAGCAGTACTTC	CASSWGLAGQSSYEQYF
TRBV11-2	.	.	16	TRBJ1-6	TGTGCCAGCAGCGCGCACAGGGAGGGAGGAAATTCACCCCTCCACTTT	CASSAHREGGNSPLHF
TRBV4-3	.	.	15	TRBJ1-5	TGCGCCAGCAGCCAGCAGACCGGTCTGGCTCAGCCCCAGCATTTT	CASSQQTGLAQPQHF
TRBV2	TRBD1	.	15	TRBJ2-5	TGTGCCAGCATCACGGGACAGGGGGCGGAAGAGACCCAGTACTTC	CASITGQGAEETQYF